Shown below are 17 T cell receptor beta chains from a single sample sequenced in a study of T cells in Graves' hyperthyroidism and ophthalmopathy. RNA transcripts provided the source from which TCR beta CDR3 regions were amplified. The TCR CDR3 first-round RT-PCR relied on the HTBI primer set. TCRdb itself ran the multiplex PCR reads through MiXCR, one entry per CDR3 protein. This repertoire shows hundreds of thousands of distinct CDR3 sequences, about two fifths found once; its top ten account for 7.5% to 9.5%. The specimen sequenced was blood. These receptor sequences come from a man between 18 and 29 years old with Graves' hyperthyroidism.

J is TRBJ1-1 and V is TRBV9; possible D gene TRBD1, 5 bases. The CDR3 loop spans 14 amino acids. Germline V CDR1 and CDR2: SGDLS, YYNGEE. V lost 2 bases to trimming and J lost 10 bases, with 18 bases between them. CDR3: CASSVRRGTKGAFF. CDR3 in DNA: TGTGCCAGCAGCGTGAGACGTGGGACTAAGGGAGCTTTCTTT. Variable domain in full (rest from reference TRBV9 and TRBJ1-1): DSGVTQTPKHLITATGQRVTLRCSPRSGDLSVYWYQQSLDQGLQFLIQYYNGEERAKGNILERFSAQQFPDLHSELNLSSLELGDSALYFCASSVRRGTKGAFFGQGTRLTVV.

This clonotype was counted many times. The CDR3 nucleotides read TGTGCCAGCAGCGTCAGGAGCTCTGGAAACACCATATATTTT. Protein: CASSVRSSGNTIYF. The chain employs TRBV14 and TRBJ1-3; D remains ambiguous. Between the trimmed V and J ends, which lost 5 bases and 0 bases, there was a span of 8 bases. Germline CDR1 and CDR2: SGHDN and FVKESK. The CDR3 length is 14 residues. Drawing the rest from reference TRBV14 and TRBJ1-3, the complete variable domain is EAGVTQFPSHSVIEKGQTVTLRCDPISGHDNLYWYRRVMGKEIKFLLHFVKESKQDESGMPNNRFLAERTGGTYSTLKVQPAELEDSGVYFCASSVRSSGNTIYFGEGSWLTVV.

This clonotype was recorded a few times. CDR3 sequence (DNA): TGTGCCAGCAGCCCGAGCCTGACAGAGACCCAGTACTTC. Protein product: CASSPSLTETQYF. This rearrangement joins TRBV7-2 to TRBJ2-5, with D unresolved. The CDR3 covers 13 residues. Per germline, CDR1 SGHTA and CDR2 FQGNSA. The V end lost 5 bases, the J end lost 4 bases, and 11 bases lay between the germline ends.

The CDR3, as DNA: TGTGCCAGCAGCTTGGGACCTTTTATCAGTCCGAACACCATATATTTT. This translates into CASSLGPFISPNTIYF. The chain couples TRBV9 to TRBJ1-3, with a tentative D call TRBD1 (5 bases). Per germline, CDR1 SGDLS and CDR2 YYNGEE. The CDR3 has 16 amino acids. Between the trimmed V and J ends, which lost 4 bases and 7 bases, there was a span of 21 bases.

This clonotype occurred many times. This chain links TRBV20-1 with TRBJ1-4; 7 bases align to TRBD1. The CDR3 contains 13 residues. Per germline, CDR1 DFQATT and CDR2 SNEGSKA (reference sequence). Trimming removed 5 bases from V and 3 bases from J; junction bases left unmatched: 3. The DNA for the CDR3 is TGCAGTGCTCCGGACAGGTCTAATGAAAAACTGTTTTTT. Translated: CSAPDRSNEKLFF.

A note on this clonotype: The conserved phenylalanine or tryptophan normally closing the CDR3 is absent here, so this likely arose from a read error. This rearrangement joins TRBV7-9 to TRBJ1-2; D may be TRBD1 (6 bases). The CDR3 has 12 amino acids. Germline loops: CDR1 SEHNR, CDR2 FQNEAQ (reference sequence). Trimming cost V 6 bases and J 8 bases, with 13 bases left between them. In nucleotides, the CDR3 is TGTGCCAGCAGTCGGGACACGGGGGGCTACACCCTC. Translated: CASSRDTGGYTL.

This clonotype was counted between two and nine times. The V gene is TRBV7-2, the J gene TRBJ1-4; TRBD1 might be the D (5 bases). The CDR3 is made up of 15 amino acids. Trimming took 5 bases from V and 8 from J, leaving 18 bases between them. Germline CDR1 reads SGHTA; CDR2 reads FQGNSA. CDR3 protein: CASSAGRGTGEKLFF. DNA for the CDR3: TGTGCCAGCAGCGCTGGGCGAGGGACGGGGGAAAAACTGTTTTTT. The full variable domain, its missing parts supplied by reference TRBV7-2 and TRBJ1-4, is GAGVSQSPSNKVTEKGKDVELRCDPISGHTALYWYRQSLGQGLEFLIYFQGNSAPDKSGLPSDRFSAERTGGSVSTLTIQRTQQEDSAVYLCASSAGRGTGEKLFFGSGTQLSVL.

The chain carries TRBV12-3 or TRBV12-4 and TRBJ2-7; 11 positions match TRBD1. V shed 5 bases and J 5 bases; nucleotides not matched to a gene: 8. The CDR3 consists of 15 residues. The CDR3 is CASSPRPGQGDEQYF. The CDR3 nucleotides read TGTGCCAGCAGTCCCCGTCCGGGACAGGGGGACGAGCAGTACTTC.

This clonotype was counted ten times or more. V and J are TRBV10-3 and TRBJ2-7; TRBD1 agrees at 7 bases. This CDR3 contains 13 residues. The germline CDR1 and CDR2 sequences are ENHRY and SYGVKD. The J segment lost 5 bases and the V segment lost 3 bases, leaving 4 bases of the junction unmatched. CDR3 sequence (DNA): TGTGCCATCAGTGATGACAGGGTCCACGAGCAGTACTTC. It translates to CAISDDRVHEQYF.

The CDR3 region has the DNA TGTGCCAGCAGTGAGGGGTTCCTGGGGTTTAGCAATCAGCCCCAGCATTTT. Encoded protein: CASSEGFLGFSNQPQHF. The chain links TRBV25-1 to TRBJ1-5; D uncertain. The germline CDR1 and CDR2 sequences are MGHDK and SYGVNS. V lost 3 bases and J lost 0, with 15 bases in between. The CDR3 length is 17 residues.

This clonotype appeared many times. The CDR3 region has the DNA TGTGCCAGCAGCCACACAGGGGACTCCACTGAAGCTTTCTTT. It specifies CASSHTGDSTEAFF. The V call is TRBV7-9, the J call TRBJ1-1, with 7 bases aligning to TRBD1. After removal of 5 bases from V and 4 bases from J, the junction contained 7 bases not matched to a gene. The V gene's germline CDR1 is SEHNR and CDR2 FQNEAQ (reference sequence). CDR3 length: 14 residues.

This clonotype appeared many times. The rearrangement links TRBV29-1 to TRBJ1-5, with 7 bases aligning to TRBD1. The CDR3 extends over 15 amino acids. J was trimmed by 2 bases and V by 6 bases; bases with no gene match: 10. Germline V lookup: CDR1 SQVTM, CDR2 ANQGSEA. CDR3 amino acids: CSVSDRDNGNQPQHF. CDR3 nucleotide sequence: TGCAGCGTCTCCGACAGGGACAACGGCAATCAGCCCCAGCATTTT.

The rearrangement joins TRBV10-3 to TRBJ2-5; 10 nucleotides agree with TRBD2. This CDR3 spans 17 amino acids. V dropped 4 bases and J dropped 4; count of bases not matched to a gene: 12. From germline, CDR1 is ENHRY and CDR2 SYGVKD. Here the CDR3 reads CAISASGSGRAPETQYF. The DNA of the CDR3 is TGTGCCATCAGTGCTAGTGGAAGCGGGAGGGCTCCAGAGACCCAGTACTTC.

The chain carries TRBV9 and TRBJ1-1; possible D gene TRBD1, 5 bases. The germline V and J ends were trimmed by 4 bases and 5 bases, with 15 bases remaining between them. Per the germline V gene, CDR1 is SGDLS and CDR2 is YYNGEE. The CDR3 runs 14 residues. CDR3 bases: TGTGCCAGCAGCTTGTCGGGGGATGGTACTGAAGCTTTCTTT. This encodes CASSLSGDGTEAFF.

This chain uses TRBV7-2 with TRBJ2-7; possibly TRBD1 for D (5 bases). Per the germline V gene, CDR1 is SGHTA and CDR2 is FQGNSA. The V gene lost 7 bases and the J gene lost 6 bases, with 22 bases spanning the gap. The CDR3 length is 15 residues. CDR3 residues: CASTPGARDRGEQYF. CDR3 DNA sequence: TGTGCCAGCACCCCCGGCGCCAGGGATAGAGGCGAGCAGTACTTC.

This clonotype was counted at least ten times. The chain links TRBV2 to TRBJ2-7, with unresolved D. The CDR3 contains 14 residues. Trimming shortened V by 6 bases and J by 4 bases, and 16 bases separated the two germline ends. Germline V CDR1 and CDR2: SNHLY, FYNNEI. The CDR3: CASSPDPSGYEQYF. As DNA, the CDR3 is TGTGCCAGCAGCCCCGACCCCTCCGGGTACGAGCAGTACTTC.

The V gene is TRBV11-1, the J gene TRBJ2-5; D possibly uses TRBD1 or TRBD2 (7 bases each). The CDR3 is 15 residues long. Between the trimmed V and J ends, which lost 4 bases and 5 bases, there was a span of 17 bases. CDR1 is SGHAT, CDR2 FQDESV, per germline (reference sequence). The CDR3 spells CASSYGLGRGETQYF. For the CDR3, the DNA is TGTGCCAGCAGCTACGGACTAGGCAGGGGGGAGACCCAGTACTTC.